This paragraph reports one T cell receptor (beta chain). The sample is drawn from a study of control samples from healthy donors and cancer patients. Germline values: CDR1 MNHNY, CDR2 SVGAGI (reference sequence). Trimming took 8 bases from V and 4 from J, leaving 15 bases between them. This CDR3 is built from 13 residues. Here immunoSEQ multiplex PCR was the method, and the copy in TCRdb shows in-frame clones only, minus some. This sample has 45,000 to 65,000 clones, with about 88% found just once. The sample consisted of PBMCs. The chain employs TRBV6-6 and TRBJ2-7, with D uncertain. This TCR was sampled from a man aged 45-60 years with head and neck cancer. The CDR3 DNA follows: TGTGCCAGCGGCAACGCACCCAGGTACGAGCAGTACTTC. Translated, it gives CASGNAPRYEQYF.